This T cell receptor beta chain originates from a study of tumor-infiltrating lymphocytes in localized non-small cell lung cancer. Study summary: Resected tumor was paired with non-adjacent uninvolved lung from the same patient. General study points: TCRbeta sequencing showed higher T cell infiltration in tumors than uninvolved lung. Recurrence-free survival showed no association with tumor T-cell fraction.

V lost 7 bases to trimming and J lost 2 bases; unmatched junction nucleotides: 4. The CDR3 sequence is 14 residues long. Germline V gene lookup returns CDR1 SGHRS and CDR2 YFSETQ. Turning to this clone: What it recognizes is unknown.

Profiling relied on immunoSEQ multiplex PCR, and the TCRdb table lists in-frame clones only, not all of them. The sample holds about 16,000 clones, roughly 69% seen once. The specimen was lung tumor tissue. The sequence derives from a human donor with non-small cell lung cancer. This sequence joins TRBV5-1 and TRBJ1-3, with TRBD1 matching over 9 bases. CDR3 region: CASQQGATGNTIYF. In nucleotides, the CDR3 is TGCGCCAGCCAACAGGGGGCAACTGGAAACACCATATATTTT.